Reported below is one T cell receptor beta chain. Its antigen is still unknown. The sample originates from a study of T cell repertoires in cytomegalovirus infection. CDR3 length: 15 residues. Germline V gives CDR1 LNHDA, CDR2 SQIVND (reference sequence). With 2 bases clipped from V and 3 bases from J, the junction kept 2 bases outside the gene matches. TCRdb re-derived calls from the reads in MiXCR, one entry per CDR3 protein. Among 200,000 or so distinct CDR3 sequences listed, around 35% were seen once. The sample here was CD8+ T cells from cultured PBMCs, taken from culture after CMV antigen stimulation. V and J are TRBV19 and TRBJ2-2, with 8 bases that match TRBD2. The TCR was taken from a human donor in good health (CMV status not recorded). Some clones in this sample may be carry-over from other donors' samples. The CDR3 sequence is CASSILAGDTGELFF. The CDR3 DNA reads TGTGCCAGTAGTATACTAGCGGGCGACACCGGGGAGCTGTTTTTT. Full variable domain (outside the CDR3, taken from reference TRBV19 and TRBJ2-2): DGGITQSPKYLFRKEGQNVTLSCEQNLNHDAMYWYRQDPGQGLRLIYYSQIVNDFQKGDIAEGYSVSREKKESFPLTVTSAQKNPTAFYLCASSILAGDTGELFFGEGSRLTVL.